This T cell receptor beta chain was recorded in a study of cytomegalovirus exposure and HLA in healthy donors. Overall study findings and caveats: A cluster of highly shared sequence variants was likely a sequencing artifact. A later examination showed that TCR association rates differed by HLA locus, with DRB1 most and HLA-C fewest. A classifier reportedly called cytomegalovirus status with high sensitivity and specificity.

To note about this clone: Its antigen is currently unknown.

In the PCR, 60 Vbeta and 13 Jbeta primers were used. Using immunoSEQ multiplex PCR, the repertoire was profiled, and TCRdb retains in-frame clones only, with some absent. The sample carries approximately 280,000 clones, more than 80% recorded once. Germline V lookup: CDR1 MNHEY, CDR2 SVGAGI. Trimming stripped 0 bases from V and 2 bases from J, with 8 bases between. The CDR3 extends over 15 amino acids. The TCR was taken from a man between 35 and 55 years old in good health and CMV-seropositive. Material: PBMCs. This chain connects TRBV6-5 to TRBJ1-3; D may be TRBD1 (6 bases). The CDR3 sequence: CASSYSDSAGNTIYF. CDR3 bases: TGTGCCAGCAGTTACTCGGACAGCGCTGGAAACACCATATATTTT.